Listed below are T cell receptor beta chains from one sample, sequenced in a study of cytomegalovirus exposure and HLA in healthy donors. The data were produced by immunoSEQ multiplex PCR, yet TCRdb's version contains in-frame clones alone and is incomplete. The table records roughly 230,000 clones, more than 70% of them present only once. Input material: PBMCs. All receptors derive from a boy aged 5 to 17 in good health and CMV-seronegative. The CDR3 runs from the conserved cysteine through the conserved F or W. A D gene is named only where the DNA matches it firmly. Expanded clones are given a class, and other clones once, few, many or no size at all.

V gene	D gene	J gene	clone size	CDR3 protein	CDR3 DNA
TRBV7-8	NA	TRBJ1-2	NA	CASSFSVVEGGYTF	TGTGCCAGCAGCTTCTCAGTGGTAGAGGGCGGCTACACCTTC
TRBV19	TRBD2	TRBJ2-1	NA	CASTPSGRAGDEQFF	TGTGCCAGTACCCCTAGCGGGAGGGCCGGAGATGAGCAGTTCTTC
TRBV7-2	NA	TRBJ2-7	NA	CASSLAGLPLIEQYF	TGTGCCAGCAGCTTGGCAGGCTTACCGCTCATAGAGCAGTACTTC
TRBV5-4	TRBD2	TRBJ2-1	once	CASSLSSAGGGNEQFF	TGTGCCAGCAGCTTGAGTTCAGCGGGAGGGGGTAATGAGCAGTTCTTC
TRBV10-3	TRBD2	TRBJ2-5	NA	CAIRDGTSGKETQYF	TGTGCCATCAGAGATGGGACTAGCGGGAAAGAGACCCAGTACTTC
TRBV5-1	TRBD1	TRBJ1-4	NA	CASSFFGTENEKLFF	TGCGCCAGCAGCTTCTTCGGGACAGAGAATGAAAAACTGTTTTTT
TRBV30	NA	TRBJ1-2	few	CAWSVTLPGHGYTF	TGTGCCTGGAGTGTAACCCTCCCGGGACACGGCTACACCTTC
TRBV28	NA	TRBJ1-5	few	CASSSGVRGNQPQHF	TGTGCCAGCAGTTCGGGAGTACGCGGCAATCAGCCCCAGCATTTT
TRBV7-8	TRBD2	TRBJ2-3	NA	CASSLARGGLSTDTQYF	TGTGCCAGCAGCTTAGCTCGGGGGGGACTTAGCACAGATACGCAGTATTTT
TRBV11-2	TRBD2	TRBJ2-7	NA	CASSLSGSHEQYF	TGTGCCAGCAGCTTAAGCGGGAGCCACGAGCAGTACTTC
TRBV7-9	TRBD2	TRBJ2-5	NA	CASSFGLAIETQYF	TGTGCCAGCAGCTTTGGACTAGCGATCGAGACCCAGTACTTC
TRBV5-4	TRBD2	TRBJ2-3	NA	CASSFVPSGDPKNTDTQYF	TGTGCCAGCAGCTTTGTTCCTAGCGGGGATCCGAAAAACACAGATACGCAGTATTTT
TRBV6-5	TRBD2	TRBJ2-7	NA	CASRRGNSDGSEQYF	TGTGCCAGCAGGCGGGGGAATTCTGACGGGTCCGAGCAGTACTTC
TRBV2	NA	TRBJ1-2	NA	CASSEKGRYYGYPF	TGTGCCAGCAGTGAGAAGGGGCGCTACTATGGCTACCCCTTC
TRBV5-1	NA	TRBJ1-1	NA	CATVRGTEAFF	TGCGCCACCGTGAGAGGCACTGAAGCTTTCTTT
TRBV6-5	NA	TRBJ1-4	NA	CASSYSTGTNEKLFF	TGTGCCAGCAGTTACTCGACCGGGACTAATGAAAAACTGTTTTTT
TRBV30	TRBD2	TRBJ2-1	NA	CAWSVPRGGKVGEQFF	TGTGCCTGGAGTGTACCGCGGGGGGGCAAAGTAGGTGAGCAGTTCTTC
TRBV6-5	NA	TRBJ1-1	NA	CASRLTGLAQAFF	TGTGCCAGCAGGTTAACAGGGTTGGCCCAAGCTTTCTTT
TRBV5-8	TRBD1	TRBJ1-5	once	CASSWDRPRNQPQHF	TGTGCCAGCAGCTGGGACAGGCCCCGCAATCAGCCCCAGCATTTT
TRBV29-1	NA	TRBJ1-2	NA	CSVYWGLGYGYTF	TGCAGCGTTTATTGGGGCCTGGGGTATGGCTACACCTTC
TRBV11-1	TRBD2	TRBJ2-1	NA	CASSLRGDEQFF	TGTGCCAGCAGCTTGCGGGGGGATGAGCAGTTCTTC
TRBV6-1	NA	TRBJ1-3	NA	CASSEEPAGNTIYF	TGTGCCAGCAGTGAAGAGCCGGCTGGAAACACCATATATTTT
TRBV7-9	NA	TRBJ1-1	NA	CASSPDWTAYTEAFF	TGTGCCAGCAGCCCTGATTGGACAGCATACACTGAAGCTTTCTTT
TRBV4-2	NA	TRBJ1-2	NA	CASSQDLDPGNGYTF	TGTGCCAGCAGCCAAGATCTTGACCCAGGGAATGGCTACACCTTC
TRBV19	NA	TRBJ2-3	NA	CASTPGGAPQTDTQYF	TGTGCCAGTACCCCCGGTGGGGCACCTCAGACAGATACGCAGTATTTT